This T cell receptor beta chain was retrieved from a study of shared clonotypes between healthy human individuals. Germline loops: CDR1 SGHTA, CDR2 FQGTGA. The CDR3 covers 14 residues. The ends lost 5 bases at V and 7 bases at J; junction bases unmatched: 6. Notes on the study in general: Clonotypes not shared had lower generation probabilities than those common to all four donors.

Sequencing used immunoSEQ multiplex PCR; TCRdb keeps in-frame clones, though not all of them. The sample carries fewer than 3 million clones, about nine tenths recorded once. Points on this clone: What it recognizes is unknown.

The V and J genes are TRBV7-3 and TRBJ2-1, with TRBD2 matching over 9 bases. Sequenced: naive CD4+ T cells from PBMCs. Subset noted: CD45RA+ positively selected. The TCR sequence derives from a young man in good health. Some clones in this sample may be carry-over from other donors' samples. CDR3 sequence: CASSLIAGVNEQFF. Written as DNA, the CDR3 is TGTGCCAGCAGCCTCATAGCGGGAGTAAATGAGCAGTTCTTC.